A selection of T cell receptor beta chains follows, all from one sample in a study of Ad26.COV2.S vaccination and SARS-CoV-2 variants. The protocol was immunoSEQ multiplex PCR, while the TCRdb copy is restricted to in-frame clones and leaves out a portion. This sample has 300,000 to 350,000 clones, with roughly 90% found just once. The sample here was peripheral blood, taken in a trial of Ad26.COV2.S vaccine versus placebo. These receptors were collected from a person aged 18-60 years who received the Ad26.COV2.S COVID-19 vaccine or a placebo. CDR3s include the opening cysteine and the closing phenylalanine or tryptophan. D genes are given only for firm matches. Not every row has a clone size; where given, it reads once, few, many or a size class.

CDR3nt: TGTGCCAGCAGGTCGACAGGGGGCGGGGATAGAGATACGCAGTATTTT
CDR3aa: CASRSTGGGDRDTQYF
v_gene: TRBV6-6
j_gene: TRBJ2-3
d_gene: TRBD1
abundance: -

CDR3nt: TGCGCCAGCAGCCAAGACCTGGGGTTGGGCTACGAGCAGTACTTC
CDR3aa: CASSQDLGLGYEQYF
v_gene: TRBV4-3
j_gene: TRBJ2-7
d_gene: -
abundance: -

CDR3nt: TGTGCCTGGAGTGACAGCCTTAGCAATCAGCCCCAGCATTTT
CDR3aa: CAWSDSLSNQPQHF
v_gene: TRBV30
j_gene: TRBJ1-5
d_gene: -
abundance: -

CDR3nt: TGTGCCAGTAGTTCTACCGCCAGGGGTATTGGCACAGATACGCAGTATTTT
CDR3aa: CASSSTARGIGTDTQYF
v_gene: TRBV19
j_gene: TRBJ2-3
d_gene: -
abundance: once

CDR3nt: TGCGCCAGCAGCCCCGGGAGGGGGGCTGGGGCCAACGTCCTGACTTTC
CDR3aa: CASSPGRGAGANVLTF
v_gene: TRBV4-3
j_gene: TRBJ2-6
d_gene: TRBD2
abundance: -

CDR3nt: TGTGCCAGCAGTGAATTGGGCGGGGAGCTGTTTTTT
CDR3aa: CASSELGGELFF
v_gene: TRBV6-4
j_gene: TRBJ2-2
d_gene: -
abundance: -

CDR3nt: TGTGCCAGCAGCTTAGTTGGGGGCTCTGGAAACACCATATATTTT
CDR3aa: CASSLVGGSGNTIYF
v_gene: TRBV7-9
j_gene: TRBJ1-3
d_gene: -
abundance: -

CDR3nt: TGTGCCAGCAGCTCCCGGACAGATTGGAACACCATATATTTT
CDR3aa: CASSSRTDWNTIYF
v_gene: TRBV11-2
j_gene: TRBJ1-3
d_gene: -
abundance: -

CDR3nt: TGCGCCAGCAGCTCTGCCATAGGAAGCGGGACCCGATGGGAGAATACGCAGTATTTT
CDR3aa: CASSSAIGSGTRWENTQYF
v_gene: TRBV4-1
j_gene: TRBJ2-3
d_gene: TRBD2
abundance: -

CDR3nt: TGTGCCAGCAGCGTCGCCAGGGACACTGAAGCTTTCTTT
CDR3aa: CASSVARDTEAFF
v_gene: TRBV2
j_gene: TRBJ1-1
d_gene: -
abundance: -

CDR3nt: TGTGCCATCAGTGAGTCGCCGTATGGCTACACCTTC
CDR3aa: CAISESPYGYTF
v_gene: TRBV10-3
j_gene: TRBJ1-2
d_gene: -
abundance: -

CDR3nt: TGTGCCAGTAGTACCTACAGGGGCCCGTACCAAGAGACCCAGTACTTC
CDR3aa: CASSTYRGPYQETQYF
v_gene: TRBV19
j_gene: TRBJ2-5
d_gene: TRBD1
abundance: -

CDR3nt: TGTGCCAGCTCACCACAGGACAGGGGGCCTTCACCCCTCCACTTT
CDR3aa: CASSPQDRGPSPLHF
v_gene: TRBV18
j_gene: TRBJ1-6
d_gene: TRBD1
abundance: -

CDR3nt: TGTGCCAGCAGCGGGACCTTCAGACAGGGGGCCGGAAACACCATATATTTT
CDR3aa: CASSGTFRQGAGNTIYF
v_gene: TRBV9
j_gene: TRBJ1-3
d_gene: TRBD1
abundance: -

CDR3nt: TGTGCCAGCAGCGTACAGGGCGAAAAACTGTTTTTT
CDR3aa: CASSVQGEKLFF
v_gene: TRBV9
j_gene: TRBJ1-4
d_gene: -
abundance: -

CDR3nt: TGTGCCAGCAGCCACCCAGAGACTCCCACCTTGCGGACCGGGGAGCTGTTTTTT
CDR3aa: CASSHPETPTLRTGELFF
v_gene: TRBV4-2
j_gene: TRBJ2-2
d_gene: -
abundance: once

CDR3nt: TGTGCCAGCAGTGACTCTGCGCCCGGCCAGGTACAGTTCTTC
CDR3aa: CASSDSAPGQVQFF
v_gene: TRBV6-4
j_gene: TRBJ2-1
d_gene: -
abundance: -

CDR3nt: TGTGCCAGCTCAGCCATGCTTTTGGGCCAGCCCCAGCATTTT
CDR3aa: CASSAMLLGQPQHF
v_gene: TRBV18
j_gene: TRBJ1-5
d_gene: -
abundance: -

CDR3nt: TGTGCCAGCAGCCGATCGCTCGGGACCTTTCCGCCCCAGCATTTT
CDR3aa: CASSRSLGTFPPQHF
v_gene: TRBV28
j_gene: TRBJ1-5
d_gene: -
abundance: -

CDR3nt: TGTGCCAGCAGCTCAGCGAACACTGAAGCTTTCTTT
CDR3aa: CASSSANTEAFF
v_gene: TRBV7-9
j_gene: TRBJ1-1
d_gene: -
abundance: -

CDR3nt: TGTGCCAGCTCACCCCAGCGAAACTCTGGAAACACCATATATTTT
CDR3aa: CASSPQRNSGNTIYF
v_gene: TRBV18
j_gene: TRBJ1-3
d_gene: -
abundance: -

CDR3nt: TGTGCCAGCAGTTCGGCCGCCGGAAGGAACACCATATATTTT
CDR3aa: CASSSAAGRNTIYF
v_gene: TRBV27
j_gene: TRBJ1-3
d_gene: -
abundance: few

CDR3nt: TGTGCCACCAGGCCTACAGGGCTAGCGTTAGATTCACCCCTCCACTTT
CDR3aa: CATRPTGLALDSPLHF
v_gene: TRBV15
j_gene: TRBJ1-6
d_gene: -
abundance: -

CDR3nt: TGTGCCAGCAGCCCGCCAAAGGCGTACCAAGAGACCCAGTACTTC
CDR3aa: CASSPPKAYQETQYF
v_gene: TRBV3-1/TRBV3-2
j_gene: TRBJ2-5
d_gene: -
abundance: -

CDR3nt: TGCGCCAGCAGCCGGTTCAGAGACAGGGAAACTGAAGCTTTCTTT
CDR3aa: CASSRFRDRETEAFF
v_gene: TRBV4-1
j_gene: TRBJ1-1
d_gene: TRBD1
abundance: -

CDR3nt: TGTGCCAGCAGCCAATCGTATTTGACGAACACTGAAGCTTTCTTT
CDR3aa: CASSQSYLTNTEAFF
v_gene: TRBV16
j_gene: TRBJ1-1
d_gene: -
abundance: -

CDR3nt: TGTGCCAGCAGCTTAGGACACTATTACACAGATACGCAGTATTTT
CDR3aa: CASSLGHYYTDTQYF
v_gene: TRBV7-9
j_gene: TRBJ2-3
d_gene: -
abundance: -

CDR3nt: TGTGCCAGCAGCCAACGATCCGGGACAGGGAATTACAATGAGCAGTTCTTC
CDR3aa: CASSQRSGTGNYNEQFF
v_gene: TRBV14
j_gene: TRBJ2-1
d_gene: TRBD1
abundance: -

CDR3nt: TGTGCCAGCAGCTCTCCAGGGGTCGGAGAGACCCAGTACTTC
CDR3aa: CASSSPGVGETQYF
v_gene: TRBV11-3
j_gene: TRBJ2-5
d_gene: -
abundance: -

CDR3nt: TGTGCCAGCAGTTCCTACTCCTACAATGAGCAGTTCTTC
CDR3aa: CASSSYSYNEQFF
v_gene: TRBV28
j_gene: TRBJ2-1
d_gene: -
abundance: -

CDR3nt: TGTGCCAGCTTAGGCGACAGGGAAGGGTTCAATGAGCAGTTCTTC
CDR3aa: CASLGDREGFNEQFF
v_gene: TRBV2
j_gene: TRBJ2-1
d_gene: TRBD1
abundance: -

CDR3nt: TGTGCCAGCAGCCAAGATCCCTCAGAAGCTTTCTTT
CDR3aa: CASSQDPSEAFF
v_gene: TRBV3-1/TRBV3-2
j_gene: TRBJ1-1
d_gene: -
abundance: -

CDR3nt: TGTGCCAGCAGCTTAGTACTAGCGCCAGATACGCAGTATTTT
CDR3aa: CASSLVLAPDTQYF
v_gene: TRBV7-9
j_gene: TRBJ2-3
d_gene: TRBD2
abundance: -

CDR3nt: TGTGCCAGCAGCCGACTAGCGGGAGCTTTCGCCGGGGAGCTGTTTTTT
CDR3aa: CASSRLAGAFAGELFF
v_gene: TRBV5-6
j_gene: TRBJ2-2
d_gene: TRBD2
abundance: -

CDR3nt: TGTGCCAGCAGTTCGACAGGTATTGAAGCTTTCTTT
CDR3aa: CASSSTGIEAFF
v_gene: TRBV27
j_gene: TRBJ1-1
d_gene: -
abundance: -

CDR3nt: TGTGCCAGCCGACTAGCTTCACACACCGGGGAGCTGTTTTTT
CDR3aa: CASRLASHTGELFF
v_gene: TRBV27
j_gene: TRBJ2-2
d_gene: TRBD2
abundance: -

CDR3nt: TGTGCCAGCAGGCCCGACAGGGGAGGAGCTAACTATGGCTACACCTTC
CDR3aa: CASRPDRGGANYGYTF
v_gene: TRBV27
j_gene: TRBJ1-2
d_gene: TRBD1
abundance: -

CDR3nt: TGTGCCAGCAGCTTGACTAGCGGGAGCCCCTTCTACGGTGAGCAGTTCTTC
CDR3aa: CASSLTSGSPFYGEQFF
v_gene: TRBV5-5
j_gene: TRBJ2-1
d_gene: TRBD2
abundance: -

CDR3nt: TGTGCCAGCTCCCCCTCGGGGAGCGACACTGAAGCTTTCTTT
CDR3aa: CASSPSGSDTEAFF
v_gene: TRBV18
j_gene: TRBJ1-1
d_gene: -
abundance: once

CDR3nt: TGTGCCAGCAGAAGGGGGGGACTAAATCAGCCCCAGCATTTT
CDR3aa: CASRRGGLNQPQHF
v_gene: TRBV2
j_gene: TRBJ1-5
d_gene: -
abundance: -

CDR3nt: TGTGCTAGTGGTTTGGCAAGAGCCCGGGAGCCCAACAATGAGCAGTTCTTC
CDR3aa: CASGLARAREPNNEQFF
v_gene: TRBV12-5
j_gene: TRBJ2-1
d_gene: -
abundance: -

CDR3nt: TGTGCCAGCAGTTCCCCCGTAGGATATGGCTACACCTTC
CDR3aa: CASSSPVGYGYTF
v_gene: TRBV12-3/TRBV12-4
j_gene: TRBJ1-2
d_gene: -
abundance: -

CDR3nt: TGTGCCAGCAGCATCGGGGCTAACACTGAAGCTTTCTTT
CDR3aa: CASSIGANTEAFF
v_gene: TRBV7-9
j_gene: TRBJ1-1
d_gene: -
abundance: -

CDR3nt: TGTGCCAGCTCACTTAGACAGGTTAAGACTGAAGCTTTCTTT
CDR3aa: CASSLRQVKTEAFF
v_gene: TRBV18
j_gene: TRBJ1-1
d_gene: -
abundance: -

CDR3nt: TGTGCCAGCTCGGCTGTAGATGAGCAGTTCTTC
CDR3aa: CASSAVDEQFF
v_gene: TRBV18
j_gene: TRBJ2-1
d_gene: -
abundance: -

CDR3nt: TGTGCCAGCAGCTTGGGGACAGGGGAGGGAGAGACCCAGTACTTC
CDR3aa: CASSLGTGEGETQYF
v_gene: TRBV7-9
j_gene: TRBJ2-5
d_gene: TRBD1
abundance: once

CDR3nt: TGTGCCAGCAGCTTTCCTCTAGCGGGATGGGAGTACCAAGAGACCCAGTACTTC
CDR3aa: CASSFPLAGWEYQETQYF
v_gene: TRBV11-2
j_gene: TRBJ2-5
d_gene: TRBD2
abundance: -

CDR3nt: TGCGCCAGCAGCTTGGAGGGAGAAAGCAATCAGCCCCAGCATTTT
CDR3aa: CASSLEGESNQPQHF
v_gene: TRBV5-1
j_gene: TRBJ1-5
d_gene: -
abundance: once

CDR3nt: TGCGCCAGCAGTGAGTCGATTTGGGGGCGCGGTGTTGGCTACACCTTC
CDR3aa: CASSESIWGRGVGYTF
v_gene: TRBV10-1
j_gene: TRBJ1-2
d_gene: -
abundance: once

CDR3nt: TGCGCCAGCGGCGGTACCTCCTACAATGAGCAGTTCTTC
CDR3aa: CASGGTSYNEQFF
v_gene: TRBV4-3
j_gene: TRBJ2-1
d_gene: -
abundance: -

CDR3nt: TGTGCCAGCAGCTTAAGGCTGGGGACTGCGGCTAATGAGCAGTTCTTC
CDR3aa: CASSLRLGTAANEQFF
v_gene: TRBV11-3
j_gene: TRBJ2-1
d_gene: -
abundance: -

CDR3nt: TGTGCCACCAGTGACACCGGGACAGGGGGTTACAATGAGCAGTTCTTC
CDR3aa: CATSDTGTGGYNEQFF
v_gene: TRBV24-1
j_gene: TRBJ2-1
d_gene: TRBD1
abundance: -

CDR3nt: TGTGCCAGTAGTATATCCCCGGCTAGCGGTTTCAACAATGAGCAGTTCTTC
CDR3aa: CASSISPASGFNNEQFF
v_gene: TRBV19
j_gene: TRBJ2-1
d_gene: TRBD2
abundance: -

CDR3nt: TGTGCCAGCAGACAGGACAGTGGGGCTTTCTTT
CDR3aa: CASRQDSGAFF
v_gene: TRBV6-6
j_gene: TRBJ1-1
d_gene: -
abundance: -